The clone carrying this TCR beta chain has a handful of counts. Its target is not known. The data stem from a study of beta chain features in type 1 diabetes. The authors reverse transcribed all of the isolated RNA, so sequencing captured expressed TCRB transcripts. Assay used: immunoSEQ multiplex PCR; TCRdb lists only in-frame clones, some missing. The sample includes about 44,000 clones, about 66% of them seen just once. CD45RO/CCR7/CD25/CD127/CD95/CD27 separated CD4+ naive, central memory, regulatory and stem cell-like memory cells by sorting. Sorting produced populations that all topped 95% purity. Study results and caveats: TCRB CDR3s were moderately but significantly shorter in Type 1 diabetes patients in all four CD4+ subsets.

V was trimmed by 6 bases and J by 0 bases, leaving 12 bases between them. The CDR3 sequence is 15 residues long. Germline CDR1 MDHEN, CDR2 SYDVKM. This chain connects TRBV28 to TRBJ2-4, with D possibly TRBD2 on 6 matching bases. This clonotype was obtained from a young woman with type 1 diabetes. The sequenced sample consisted of Tregs from blood. The CDR3 DNA reads as TGTGCCAGCAGCTCGGAGGGTTTAGCCAAAAACATTCAGTACTTC. Protein sequence: CASSSEGLAKNIQYF.